A selection of T cell receptor beta chains follows, all from one sample in a study of post-analysis software for immune sequencing data. TCRdb reanalysed the PCR reads using MiXCR and keeps one entry per CDR3 protein. The sample consists of almost 700,000 distinct CDR3 sequences, roughly three fifths of them appearing once. The source material was blood. The source of these receptors is a girl under 10 years old with multiple sclerosis. CDR3s include the opening cysteine and the closing phenylalanine or tryptophan. The D gene is left open where the match is weak. Clone size is stated in some rows and not others, as once, few, many or a class when expanded.

v_call: TRBV6-6
d_call: NA
j_call: TRBJ2-3
clone_size: NA
cdr3_nt: TGTGCCAGCAGTTATGAGGGGCCGTACACAGATACGCAGTATTTT
cdr3_aa: CASSYEGPYTDTQYF

v_call: TRBV27
d_call: NA
j_call: TRBJ2-7
clone_size: few
cdr3_nt: TGTGCCAGCAGTTTTCAGTCAGATTCCTACGAGCAGTACTTC
cdr3_aa: CASSFQSDSYEQYF

v_call: TRBV6-5
d_call: NA
j_call: TRBJ1-2
clone_size: NA
cdr3_nt: TGTGCCAGCAGTCCCGGGTACAACTATGACTACACCTTC
cdr3_aa: CASSPGYNYDYTF

v_call: TRBV5-1
d_call: NA
j_call: TRBJ2-5
clone_size: few
cdr3_nt: TGCGCCAGCAGCTTGGAACAGAGGGGGACCCAGTACTTC
cdr3_aa: CASSLEQRGTQYF

v_call: TRBV6-6
d_call: TRBD1
j_call: TRBJ1-2
clone_size: NA
cdr3_nt: TGTGCCAGCAGTTCGCAGGGGGGGAGAAGCTACACCTTC
cdr3_aa: CASSSQGGRSYTF

v_call: TRBV6-4
d_call: NA
j_call: TRBJ2-1
clone_size: NA
cdr3_nt: TGTGCCAGCAGCGCAGGGTTTGGTGAGCAGTTCTTC
cdr3_aa: CASSAGFGEQFF

v_call: TRBV12-3/TRBV12-4
d_call: NA
j_call: TRBJ2-5
clone_size: NA
cdr3_nt: TGTGCCAGCAGTTTACGGCCAGAGACCCAGTACTTC
cdr3_aa: CASSLRPETQYF

v_call: TRBV5-1
d_call: TRBD2
j_call: TRBJ2-1
clone_size: NA
cdr3_nt: TGCGCCAGCAGCTTAGCGGGGAAACTTTCCTACAATGAGCAGTTCTTC
cdr3_aa: CASSLAGKLSYNEQFF

v_call: TRBV6-5
d_call: NA
j_call: TRBJ1-2
clone_size: NA
cdr3_nt: TGTGCCAGCAGTTACCAGGACCCCCCGAAGGACTATGGCTACACCTTC
cdr3_aa: CASSYQDPPKDYGYTF

v_call: TRBV4-1
d_call: TRBD2
j_call: TRBJ2-7
clone_size: NA
cdr3_nt: TGCGCCAGCAGCCAAGAGGGCGCGGGAGCGGTTCACTACGAGCAGTACTTC
cdr3_aa: CASSQEGAGAVHYEQYF

v_call: TRBV10-3
d_call: TRBD2
j_call: TRBJ2-3
clone_size: NA
cdr3_nt: TGTGCCATCGCGGGAGAAGATACGCAGTATTTT
cdr3_aa: CAIAGEDTQYF

v_call: TRBV29-1
d_call: NA
j_call: TRBJ1-2
clone_size: NA
cdr3_nt: TGCAGCGTTGAAACGGGACGGGGGGTTAACTATGGCTACACCTTC
cdr3_aa: CSVETGRGVNYGYTF

v_call: TRBV15
d_call: NA
j_call: TRBJ1-1
clone_size: NA
cdr3_nt: TGTGCCACCAGCAGAGAAGGCAGGATTACTGAAGCTTTCTTT
cdr3_aa: CATSREGRITEAFF

v_call: TRBV7-9
d_call: TRBD1
j_call: TRBJ1-2
clone_size: NA
cdr3_nt: TGTTCCAGCAGCTCGCCAGGGGGCGAGGGGTATGGCTACACCTTC
cdr3_aa: CSSSSPGGEGYGYTF

v_call: TRBV5-5
d_call: TRBD1
j_call: TRBJ2-1
clone_size: NA
cdr3_nt: TGTGCCAGCAGCGGGAGCGACAGGGGACCTTACAATGAGCAGTTCTTC
cdr3_aa: CASSGSDRGPYNEQFF

v_call: TRBV29-1
d_call: NA
j_call: TRBJ1-2
clone_size: few
cdr3_nt: TGCAGCGTTGGTGTTACCGGGGATGGTGGCTACACCTTC
cdr3_aa: CSVGVTGDGGYTF

v_call: TRBV7-9
d_call: NA
j_call: TRBJ1-2
clone_size: few
cdr3_nt: TGTGCCAGCAGCCCCGGCGGAGACCTCTATGGCTACACCTTC
cdr3_aa: CASSPGGDLYGYTF

v_call: TRBV18
d_call: NA
j_call: TRBJ2-1
clone_size: NA
cdr3_nt: TGTGCCAGCTCACCTAGCGCGATCTACAATGAGCAGTTCTTC
cdr3_aa: CASSPSAIYNEQFF

v_call: TRBV29-1
d_call: NA
j_call: TRBJ2-3
clone_size: few
cdr3_nt: TGCAGCGCCGAGACTGTCCAGCTGGATACGCAGTATTTT
cdr3_aa: CSAETVQLDTQYF

v_call: TRBV6-2/TRBV6-3
d_call: NA
j_call: TRBJ2-2
clone_size: NA
cdr3_nt: TGTGCCAGCAGTTATTGGGCTAAAACCGGGGAGCTGTTTTTT
cdr3_aa: CASSYWAKTGELFF

v_call: TRBV12-3/TRBV12-4
d_call: NA
j_call: TRBJ1-2
clone_size: NA
cdr3_nt: TGTGCCAGCAGTTTGGACGTCCCTCAGGGCTACACCTTC
cdr3_aa: CASSLDVPQGYTF

v_call: TRBV20-1
d_call: NA
j_call: TRBJ2-5
clone_size: NA
cdr3_nt: TGCAGTGCTAGAGATGGGGCAAGCCCTCAAGAGACCCAGTACTTC
cdr3_aa: CSARDGASPQETQYF

v_call: TRBV12-3/TRBV12-4
d_call: NA
j_call: TRBJ1-5
clone_size: few
cdr3_nt: TGTGCCAGCAGTTTTGGCAATCAGCCCCAGCATTTT
cdr3_aa: CASSFGNQPQHF

v_call: TRBV7-9
d_call: NA
j_call: TRBJ2-1
clone_size: few
cdr3_nt: TGTGCCAGCAGCTTAGGCGGGACAGCAGACAATGAGCAGTTCTTC
cdr3_aa: CASSLGGTADNEQFF

v_call: TRBV20-1
d_call: NA
j_call: TRBJ2-1
clone_size: NA
cdr3_nt: TGCAGTGCCCCACCCCCGAATAGCGGAACATACAATGAGCAGTTCTTC
cdr3_aa: CSAPPPNSGTYNEQFF

v_call: TRBV2
d_call: NA
j_call: TRBJ2-5
clone_size: few
cdr3_nt: TGTGCCAGCAGTGGCCCCGGAGGGCAAGAGACCCAGTACTTC
cdr3_aa: CASSGPGGQETQYF

v_call: TRBV20-1
d_call: NA
j_call: TRBJ2-7
clone_size: few
cdr3_nt: TGCAGTGCTAGAGCCCCGTGGGGCCGCAGCGACGAGCAGTACTTC
cdr3_aa: CSARAPWGRSDEQYF

v_call: TRBV6-6
d_call: TRBD2
j_call: TRBJ2-1
clone_size: NA
cdr3_nt: TGTGCCAGCGGTGCGGGAGGGGAGCAGTTCTTC
cdr3_aa: CASGAGGEQFF

v_call: TRBV27
d_call: NA
j_call: TRBJ2-1
clone_size: NA
cdr3_nt: TGTGCCAGCATTTCCCGGGAATACAATGAGCAGTTCTTC
cdr3_aa: CASISREYNEQFF

v_call: TRBV5-1
d_call: NA
j_call: TRBJ2-1
clone_size: NA
cdr3_nt: TGCGCCAGCAGCTCATCTAGTCTCAGTGAGCAGTTCTTC
cdr3_aa: CASSSSSLSEQFF

v_call: TRBV5-1
d_call: TRBD2
j_call: TRBJ2-5
clone_size: NA
cdr3_nt: TGCGCCAGCAGCTTGGTACTAGCGGGAAGGGAGACCCAGTACTTC
cdr3_aa: CASSLVLAGRETQYF

v_call: TRBV12-3/TRBV12-4
d_call: TRBD2
j_call: TRBJ2-5
clone_size: NA
cdr3_nt: TGTGCCAGCAGCCCCCGCTCGGGACTAGCGGAGAGGACCCAGTACTTC
cdr3_aa: CASSPRSGLAERTQYF

v_call: TRBV6-5
d_call: NA
j_call: TRBJ2-7
clone_size: NA
cdr3_nt: TGTGCCAGCAGTCCCACCGACAGGTGCGAGCAGTACTTC
cdr3_aa: CASSPTDRCEQYF

v_call: TRBV28
d_call: NA
j_call: TRBJ2-7
clone_size: few
cdr3_nt: TGTGCCAGCATCCGAACGGACGGTGCCTACGAGCAGTACTTC
cdr3_aa: CASIRTDGAYEQYF

v_call: TRBV3-1
d_call: TRBD2
j_call: TRBJ2-1
clone_size: NA
cdr3_nt: TGTGCCAGCAACCAAGATCTCCTGGGGGGGTACAATGAGCAGTTCTTC
cdr3_aa: CASNQDLLGGYNEQFF

v_call: TRBV25-1
d_call: NA
j_call: TRBJ1-5
clone_size: NA
cdr3_nt: TGTGCCAGCAGTGCAATCGGGGCCAATCAGCCCCAGCATTTT
cdr3_aa: CASSAIGANQPQHF

v_call: TRBV20-1
d_call: NA
j_call: TRBJ2-1
clone_size: NA
cdr3_nt: TGCAGTGCTAGGTGGGACTTTAACAATGAGCAGTTCTTC
cdr3_aa: CSARWDFNNEQFF

v_call: TRBV5-1
d_call: NA
j_call: TRBJ1-1
clone_size: NA
cdr3_nt: TGCGCCAGCAGCTCCAAGGACCCGAAATCCTATTACTACACTGAAGCTTTCTTT
cdr3_aa: CASSSKDPKSYYYTEAFF

v_call: TRBV5-5
d_call: TRBD1
j_call: TRBJ1-2
clone_size: NA
cdr3_nt: TGTGCCAGCCGGAGGACAGGGCCTGGCTACACCTTC
cdr3_aa: CASRRTGPGYTF

v_call: TRBV7-2
d_call: TRBD1
j_call: TRBJ2-1
clone_size: NA
cdr3_nt: TGTGCCAGCAGCCGGGACAGGGGGCCGGATGAGCAGTTCTTC
cdr3_aa: CASSRDRGPDEQFF

v_call: TRBV20-1
d_call: NA
j_call: TRBJ2-5
clone_size: NA
cdr3_nt: TGCGACTTAATGGGCGCAGAGACCCAGTACTTC
cdr3_aa: CDLMGAETQYF

v_call: TRBV7-9
d_call: TRBD1
j_call: TRBJ2-1
clone_size: NA
cdr3_nt: TGTGCCAGCAGCCTCGGGACAGATACCTACAATGAGCAGTTCTTC
cdr3_aa: CASSLGTDTYNEQFF

v_call: TRBV29-1
d_call: NA
j_call: TRBJ2-5
clone_size: NA
cdr3_nt: TGCAGCGTTGCCGAACAGGGAGAGACCCAGTACTTC
cdr3_aa: CSVAEQGETQYF

v_call: TRBV27
d_call: NA
j_call: TRBJ2-5
clone_size: few
cdr3_nt: TGTGCCAGCAGCCCGGAGGACTTTTCGTACCAAGAGACCCAGTACTTC
cdr3_aa: CASSPEDFSYQETQYF

v_call: TRBV7-2
d_call: NA
j_call: TRBJ1-1
clone_size: NA
cdr3_nt: TGTGCCAGCAGCCTTCCTAGAGAGAACACTGAAGCTTTCTTT
cdr3_aa: CASSLPRENTEAFF

v_call: TRBV27
d_call: NA
j_call: TRBJ2-5
clone_size: NA
cdr3_nt: TGTGCCAGCAGTTTATACGGGGTAGAGACCCAGTACTTC
cdr3_aa: CASSLYGVETQYF

v_call: TRBV27
d_call: TRBD1
j_call: TRBJ1-4
clone_size: NA
cdr3_nt: TGTGCCAGCAGTTTATCCCCAGCAGGGGGTAATGAAAAACTGTTTTTT
cdr3_aa: CASSLSPAGGNEKLFF

v_call: TRBV29-1
d_call: NA
j_call: TRBJ2-7
clone_size: NA
cdr3_nt: TGCAGCGTCCGCCTGTGGGGCCGCCTTTACGAGCAGTACTTC
cdr3_aa: CSVRLWGRLYEQYF

v_call: TRBV27
d_call: NA
j_call: TRBJ2-7
clone_size: few
cdr3_nt: TGTGCCAGCAGTTTTAATGCTGGTGGGTACGAGCAGTACTTC
cdr3_aa: CASSFNAGGYEQYF

v_call: TRBV20-1
d_call: NA
j_call: TRBJ2-5
clone_size: NA
cdr3_nt: TGCAGTGCTCCGCAGGGAGGACCAGAGACCCAGTACTTC
cdr3_aa: CSAPQGGPETQYF

v_call: TRBV6-6
d_call: TRBD1
j_call: TRBJ1-6
clone_size: NA
cdr3_nt: TGTGCCAGCAGTTATGGGCCTGGGACAGATAATTCACCCCTCCACTTT
cdr3_aa: CASSYGPGTDNSPLHF